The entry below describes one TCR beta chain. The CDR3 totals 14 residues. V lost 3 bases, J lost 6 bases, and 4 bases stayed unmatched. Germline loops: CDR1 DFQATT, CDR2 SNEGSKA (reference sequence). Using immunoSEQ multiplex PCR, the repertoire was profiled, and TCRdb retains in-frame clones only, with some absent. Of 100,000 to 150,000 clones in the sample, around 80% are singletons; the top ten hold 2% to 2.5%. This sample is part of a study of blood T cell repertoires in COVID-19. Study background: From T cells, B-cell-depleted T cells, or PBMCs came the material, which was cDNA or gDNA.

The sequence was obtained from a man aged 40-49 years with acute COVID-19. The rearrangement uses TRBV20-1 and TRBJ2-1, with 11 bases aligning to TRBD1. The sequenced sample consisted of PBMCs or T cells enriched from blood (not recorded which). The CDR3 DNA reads TGCAGTGCTAGTAGGGGACAGGGGGTCAATGAGCAGTTCTTC. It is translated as CSASRGQGVNEQFF.